Here is one T cell receptor beta chain with its context. This clonotype has at least ten counts. There is no known antigen for this receptor. Per-base quality was not reported, and no clone a single base away is much larger than it. Moderately to severely active disease, a Clinical Activity Score of at least 3, a NOSPECS grade of at least 4, and a duration under 3 months were present in ophthalmopathy patients. Patients with uncontrolled infections, other autoimmune diseases, pregnancy or lactation were excluded. Diagnoses were established on the basis of clinical symptoms, serum thyroxine and TRAb, thyroid ultrasound, and orbital computed tomography. PBMCs were separated from 10 ml of fresh peripheral blood using Ficoll-Paque density gradient centrifugation. Total RNA was extracted using Trizol reagent, and RNA quality was assessed on an Agilent 2100 Bioanalyzer. The V and J ends are trimmed by 1 base and 6 bases, leaving 9 bases between them. Via the germline V gene (reference sequence), CDR1 is GTSNPN and CDR2 SVGIG. Its CDR3 holds 12 amino acids, cysteine through phenylalanine. The kept DNA is CDR3 alone, 36 bases in frame from the first base.

This record comes from a study of T cells in Graves' hyperthyroidism and ophthalmopathy (dated by TCRdb to between 2018 and 2020). For the wider study: Peripheral blood was sampled at the time of initial diagnosis, prior to any treatment. To identify TCR V-J signatures that set the groups apart, the researchers used a discovery cohort of more than 95 patients, made up of around 42 with Graves' ophthalmopathy and 55 to 65 with stable Graves' hyperthyroidism. Following sampling, methimazole starting at 30 mg daily was given to hyperthyroidism patients, and high-dose intravenous methylprednisolone was given to ophthalmopathy patients. An independent validation cohort of some 18 hyperthyroidism patients and over 15 patients who later progressed to ophthalmopathy tested prospective prediction of ophthalmopathy. Thyroid tissue and blood T-cell repertoires from roughly 6 Graves' hyperthyroidism patients were also compared in the study. TCR Vbeta CDR3 sequencing of approximately 140 peripheral blood samples (under 45 ophthalmopathy, about 74 hyperthyroidism and around 17 progressor patients) is reported in the paper. The roughly 94 discovery patients were randomly divided into training and test sets at a 7:3 ratio. General study outcomes and caveats: In validation, the model predicted progression to ophthalmopathy with around 71% sensitivity and roughly 72% specificity, a median of 6.5 months before onset. A 13 V-J signature model separated ophthalmopathy from stable hyperthyroidism, with roughly 88% sensitivity and around 84% specificity in cross-validation and 80%/75% in testing. Most expanded thyroid clonotypes (frequency above 0.001) were also detected in blood, suggesting blood repertoires may reflect thyroid immune responses. No statistical method was used to fix the sample size in advance, and group allocation was not hidden from the investigators.

TCR beta CDR3 regions were amplified from RNA transcripts. A first-round RT-PCR of the TCR CDR3 used the HTBI primer set with the Qiagen OneStep RT-PCR kit. The libraries were constructed in a second round of multiplex PCR and then size-selected and purified. Libraries were sequenced paired-end with 100 bp reads on an Illumina HiSeq2000. Per the source publication's procedure: Raw data were processed with SOAPnuke, discarding reads with adapters, uncalled bases, mean Phred below 15, or no exact constant-primer or identifier match. COPE v1.2.5 was used to merge the high-quality paired reads, and each unique nucleotide sequence was defined as a clonotype. MiTCR v1.1 was used to align clonotypes to the IMGT TRBV, TRBD and TRBJ reference segments. The analysis included only V-J combinations with a frequency above 0.0001, which together covered around 99% of the repertoires. The TCS score was defined as the ratio of F50 (clonal expansion) to E x V (chaos), calculated using BLOSUM62-based TCRdist between CDR3 peptides within each V-J. Welch's t-statistics and random forest reduced around 510 V-J features to 13, which were used in a naive Bayes classifier (R e1071). Through fastp at Q25 and MiXCR, TCRdb rebuilt clones from the public reads, retaining in-frame beta chains. Records with the same CDR3 protein are collapsed into one entry carrying the most frequent genes and DNA. TCRdb's processing, not the authors' own work, is the source of the V and J calls. This sample holds about 350,000 distinct CDR3 sequences; roughly an eighth were observed only once. Roughly 35% of the sample rests with the top ten.

The source of this sequence is a woman in her 40s with Graves' ophthalmopathy. Sequencing was done on a sample of blood. Recombination linked TRBV30 to TRBJ1-1; the D gene is possibly TRBD1, with 6 bases matching. The nucleotide sequence is TGTGCCTGGAGTGAGGACAGCGCTGAAGCTTTCTTT. Its protein reads: CAWSEDSAEAFF.